This TCR beta chain was profiled in a study of OX40 agonist ivuxolimab in advanced cancers. Study summary: Previous treatment with anti-PD-1, anti-PD-L1 or anti-CTLA-4 therapy was allowed; approximately 40% had received some.

V lost 4 bases to trimming and J lost 3 bases; unmatched junction nucleotides: 4. Germline V lookup: CDR1 MNHEY, CDR2 SVGAGI. CDR3 length: 14 residues. Produced via immunoSEQ multiplex PCR; TCRdb's table is partial and in-frame only. This sample has under 45,000 clones, with more than 75% found just once. The chain uses TRBV6-5 and TRBJ1-2; 8 bases are a match to TRBD1. The source material was CD4+ or CD8+ T cells sorted from blood, sampled in a trial of the OX40 agonist ivuxolimab. The sequence was collected from an adult with an advanced solid tumor such as melanoma, head and neck, liver or kidney cancer. As DNA, the CDR3 is TGTGCCAGCAGTTTTCAGGGGGCAGACTATGGCTACACCTTC. Protein product: CASSFQGADYGYTF.